Listed below are T cell receptor beta chains from one sample, sequenced in a study of T cells in Graves' hyperthyroidism and ophthalmopathy. TCRdb analysed the multiplex PCR reads with MiXCR anew, one entry per CDR3 protein. The data show 100,000 to 140,000 distinct CDR3 sequences, about 15% seen once. Sample: blood. The source is a woman between 50 and 59 years old with Graves' hyperthyroidism. The CDR3 runs from the conserved cysteine through the conserved F or W. The D gene is left open where the match is weak. A row's size may be missing; if present it is once, few, many or a size class.

CDR3aa,CDR3nt,v_gene,d_gene,abundance,j_gene
CASSQGAYYNEQFF,TGTGCCAGCAGCCAAGGAGCCTACTACAATGAGCAGTTCTTC,TRBV4-2,-,-,TRBJ2-1
CASSLGGLLNEQFF,TGTGCCAGCAGCCTGGGGGGCCTTTTGAATGAGCAGTTCTTC,TRBV11-3,-,many,TRBJ2-1
CASSFLRAEETQYF,TGTGCCAGCAGCTTCCTAAGAGCGGAAGAGACCCAGTACTTC,TRBV7-2,-,-,TRBJ2-5
CASSPFSGSPLHF,TGTGCCAGCAGCCCGTTCTCGGGTTCACCCCTCCACTTT,TRBV7-2,-,-,TRBJ1-6
CASSGDRAGVGNEQYF,TGTGCCAGCAGTGGCGACAGAGCGGGAGTAGGTAACGAGCAGTACTTC,TRBV12-3/TRBV12-4,TRBD2,many,TRBJ2-7
CASSTAVSETQYF,TGTGCCAGCAGTACAGCCGTTAGTGAGACCCAGTACTTC,TRBV6-1,-,many,TRBJ2-5
CASSERRGNQETQYF,TGTGCCAGCAGTGAAAGAAGGGGTAACCAAGAGACCCAGTACTTC,TRBV2,-,many,TRBJ2-5
CASSPGGGEAGELFF,TGTGCCAGCTCACCAGGAGGGGGCGAGGCCGGGGAGCTGTTTTTT,TRBV18,-,many,TRBJ2-2
CASSSPSLGGGADTQYF,TGTGCCAGCAGCTCCCCTTCACTCGGAGGTGGTGCAGATACGCAGTATTTT,TRBV6-2/TRBV6-3,-,many,TRBJ2-3
CASSLTRPGLPGANVLTF,TGTGCCAGCAGCTTAACTCGACCGGGACTCCCTGGGGCCAACGTCCTGACTTTC,TRBV7-8,-,-,TRBJ2-6
CASSVELNTEAFF,TGTGCCAGCAGCGTAGAGTTGAACACTGAAGCTTTCTTT,TRBV9,-,many,TRBJ1-1
CASTRTALQETQYF,TGTGCCAGCACCCGGACAGCCCTCCAAGAGACCCAGTACTTC,TRBV12-3/TRBV12-4,-,few,TRBJ2-5
CASSADLNTEAFF,TGTGCCAGCAGCGCGGACCTGAACACTGAAGCTTTCTTT,TRBV7-6,-,many,TRBJ1-1
CASSFRDLYNEQFF,TGTGCCAGCAGTTTTCGGGATCTATACAATGAGCAGTTCTTC,TRBV25-1,-,many,TRBJ2-1
CASSQIAVTYNEQFF,TGTGCCAGCAGCCAGATAGCTGTCACCTACAATGAGCAGTTCTTC,TRBV11-2,-,many,TRBJ2-1
CASSVGMNTEAFF,TGTGCCAGCAGCGTAGGGATGAACACTGAAGCTTTCTTT,TRBV9,-,many,TRBJ1-1
CASSMGQGGHEQFF,TGTGCCAGTAGTATGGGACAGGGGGGCCATGAGCAGTTCTTC,TRBV19,TRBD1,many,TRBJ2-1
CSARDPTIRDTQYF,TGCAGTGCTAGAGATCCGACTATCAGGGATACGCAGTATTTT,TRBV20-1,-,many,TRBJ2-3
CARNGGGCDTGELFF,TGTGCCAGAAACGGTGGGGGTTGTGACACCGGGGAGCTGTTTTTT,TRBV9,-,many,TRBJ2-2
CASSLLPRVNTEAFF,TGTGCCAGCAGTTTATTGCCAAGGGTGAACACTGAAGCTTTCTTT,TRBV27,-,many,TRBJ1-1